This T cell receptor beta chain stems from a study of shared clonotypes between healthy human individuals. On the study more broadly: Sampling drew on donors who were two women and a few men aged 18 to 49.

Sequencing used immunoSEQ multiplex PCR; TCRdb keeps in-frame clones, though not all of them. The sample yields roughly 1.5 million clones, 98% seen once. CDR1 and CDR2 from the germline V gene are MNHEY and SMNVEV (reference sequence). Trimming shortened V by 0 bases and J by 8 bases, and 13 bases separated the two germline ends. The CDR3 sequence is 14 residues long. What was sequenced was naive CD4+ T cells sorted from blood. The subset here: CD45RA+ positively selected. The receptor was isolated from a man aged 25 to 40 in good health. The chain couples TRBV27 to TRBJ1-2; D ambiguous. CDR3 sequence: CASSLSTGQGGYTF. The CDR3 DNA reads TGTGCCAGCAGTTTATCGACGGGCCAAGGAGGCTACACCTTC.